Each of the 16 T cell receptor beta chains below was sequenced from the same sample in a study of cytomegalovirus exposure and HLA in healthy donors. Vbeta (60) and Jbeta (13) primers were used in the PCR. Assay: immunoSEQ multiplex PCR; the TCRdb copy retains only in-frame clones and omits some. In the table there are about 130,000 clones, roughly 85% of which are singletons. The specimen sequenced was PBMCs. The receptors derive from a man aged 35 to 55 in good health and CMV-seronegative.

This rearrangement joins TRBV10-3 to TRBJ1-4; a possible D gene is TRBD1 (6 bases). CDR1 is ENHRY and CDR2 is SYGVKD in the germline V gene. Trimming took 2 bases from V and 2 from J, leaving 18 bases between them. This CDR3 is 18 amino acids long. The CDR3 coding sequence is TGTGCCATCAGTGAGCTAGGGGGACTAATGGCGACTAATGAAAAACTGTTTTTT. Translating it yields CAISELGGLMATNEKLFF.

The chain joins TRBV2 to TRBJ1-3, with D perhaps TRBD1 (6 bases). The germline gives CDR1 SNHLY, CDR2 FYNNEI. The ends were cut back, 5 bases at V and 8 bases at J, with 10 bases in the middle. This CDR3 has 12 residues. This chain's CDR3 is CASSSQGDTIYF. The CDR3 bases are TGTGCCAGCAGTTCACAGGGCGACACCATATATTTT. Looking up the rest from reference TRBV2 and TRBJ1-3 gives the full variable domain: EPEVTQTPSHQVTQMGQEVILRCVPISNHLYFYWYRQILGQKVEFLVSFYNNEISEKSEIFDDQFSVERPDGSNFTLKIRSTKLEDSAMYFCASSSQGDTIYFGEGSWLTVV.

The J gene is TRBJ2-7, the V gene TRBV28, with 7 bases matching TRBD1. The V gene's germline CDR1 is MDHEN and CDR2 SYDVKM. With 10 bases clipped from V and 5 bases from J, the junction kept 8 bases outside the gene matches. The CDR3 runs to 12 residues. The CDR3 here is CATAGGLDEQYF. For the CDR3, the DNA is TGTGCCACCGCAGGGGGTCTCGACGAGCAGTACTTC.

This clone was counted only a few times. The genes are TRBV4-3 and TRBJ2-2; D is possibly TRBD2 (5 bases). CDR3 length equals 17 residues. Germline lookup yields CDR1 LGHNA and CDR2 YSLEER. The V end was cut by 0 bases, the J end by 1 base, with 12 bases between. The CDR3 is CASSQDLLALNTGELFF. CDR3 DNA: TGCGCCAGCAGCCAAGATCTGTTAGCGTTGAACACCGGGGAGCTGTTTTTT.

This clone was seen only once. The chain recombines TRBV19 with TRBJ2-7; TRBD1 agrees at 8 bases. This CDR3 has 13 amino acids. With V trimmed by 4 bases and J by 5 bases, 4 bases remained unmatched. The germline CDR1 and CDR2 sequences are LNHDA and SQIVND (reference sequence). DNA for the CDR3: TGTGCCAGTAGTAACCCAGGGGGCCACGAGCAGTACTTC. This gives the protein CASSNPGGHEQYF.

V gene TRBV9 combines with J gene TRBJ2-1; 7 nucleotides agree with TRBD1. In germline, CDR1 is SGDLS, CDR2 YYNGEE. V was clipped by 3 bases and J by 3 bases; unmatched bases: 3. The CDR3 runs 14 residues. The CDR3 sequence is CASSARDSYNEQFF. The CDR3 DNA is TGTGCCAGCAGCGCCCGGGACAGCTACAATGAGCAGTTCTTC.

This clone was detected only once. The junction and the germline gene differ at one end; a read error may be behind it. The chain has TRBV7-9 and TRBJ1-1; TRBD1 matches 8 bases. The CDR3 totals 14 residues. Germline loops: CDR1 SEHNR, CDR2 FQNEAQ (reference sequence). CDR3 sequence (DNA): TGTTCCAGCAGCCGCCAGGGGGCGAACACTGAAGCTTTCTTT. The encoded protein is CSSSRQGANTEAFF.

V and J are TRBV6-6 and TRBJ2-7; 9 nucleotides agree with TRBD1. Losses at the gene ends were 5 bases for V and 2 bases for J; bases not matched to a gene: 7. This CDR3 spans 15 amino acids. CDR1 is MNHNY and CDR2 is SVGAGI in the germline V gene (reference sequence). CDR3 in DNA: TGTGCCAGCAGTACCCGGGACAGGGTAACCTACGAGCAGTACTTC. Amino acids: CASSTRDRVTYEQYF.

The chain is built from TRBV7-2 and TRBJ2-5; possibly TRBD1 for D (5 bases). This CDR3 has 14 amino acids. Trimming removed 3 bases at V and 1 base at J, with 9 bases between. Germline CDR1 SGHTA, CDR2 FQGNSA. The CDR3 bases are TGTGCCAGCAGCTTTCAGACAGTCCAAGAGACCCAGTACTTC. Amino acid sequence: CASSFQTVQETQYF. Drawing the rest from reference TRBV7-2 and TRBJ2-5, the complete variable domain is GAGVSQSPSNKVTEKGKDVELRCDPISGHTALYWYRQSLGQGLEFLIYFQGNSAPDKSGLPSDRFSAERTGGSVSTLTIQRTQQEDSAVYLCASSFQTVQETQYFGPGTRLLVL.

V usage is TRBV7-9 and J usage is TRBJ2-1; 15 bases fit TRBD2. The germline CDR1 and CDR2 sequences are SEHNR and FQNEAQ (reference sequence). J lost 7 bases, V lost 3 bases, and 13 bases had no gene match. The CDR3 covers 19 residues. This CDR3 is CASSLRTSGRASSSNEQFF. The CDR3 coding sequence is TGTGCCAGCAGCTTGAGGACTAGCGGGAGGGCCAGTAGTAGTAATGAGCAGTTCTTC.

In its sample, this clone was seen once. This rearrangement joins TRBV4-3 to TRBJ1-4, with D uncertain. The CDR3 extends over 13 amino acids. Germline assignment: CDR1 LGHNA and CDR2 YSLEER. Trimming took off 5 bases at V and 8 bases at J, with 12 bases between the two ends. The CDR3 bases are TGCGCCAGCAGCTCACGTGAGAGGGAAAAACTGTTTTTT. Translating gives CASSSREREKLFF.

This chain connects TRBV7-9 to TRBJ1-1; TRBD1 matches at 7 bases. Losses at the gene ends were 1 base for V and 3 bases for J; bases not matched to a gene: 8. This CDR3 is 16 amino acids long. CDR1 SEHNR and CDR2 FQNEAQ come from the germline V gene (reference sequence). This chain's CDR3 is CASSLGTGSGYTEAFF. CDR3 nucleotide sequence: TGTGCCAGCAGCTTAGGGACAGGTTCGGGGTACACTGAAGCTTTCTTT.

CDR3 bases: TGCGCCAGCAGCTTGGATTCCCCCGAAGAGACCCAGTACTTC. Translating it yields CASSLDSPEETQYF. This chain links TRBV5-1 with TRBJ2-5; D not resolved. The germline gives CDR1 SGHRS, CDR2 YFSETQ. The CDR3 extends over 14 amino acids. V was cut by 0 bases and J by 3 bases, with 9 bases left in between.

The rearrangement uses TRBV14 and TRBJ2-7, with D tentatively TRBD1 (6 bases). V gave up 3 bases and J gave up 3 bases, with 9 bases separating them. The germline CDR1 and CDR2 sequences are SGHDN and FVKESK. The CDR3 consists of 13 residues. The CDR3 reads CASSQDSLYEQYF. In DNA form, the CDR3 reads TGTGCCAGCAGCCAGGACAGCCTCTACGAGCAGTACTTC. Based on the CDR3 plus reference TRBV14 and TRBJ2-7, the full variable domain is EAGVTQFPSHSVIEKGQTVTLRCDPISGHDNLYWYRRVMGKEIKFLLHFVKESKQDESGMPNNRFLAERTGGTYSTLKVQPAELEDSGVYFCASSQDSLYEQYFGPGTRLTVT.

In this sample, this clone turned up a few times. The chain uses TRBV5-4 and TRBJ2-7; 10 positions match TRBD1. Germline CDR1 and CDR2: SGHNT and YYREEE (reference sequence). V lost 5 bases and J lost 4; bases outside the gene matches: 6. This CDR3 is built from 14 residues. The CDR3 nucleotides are TGTGCCAGCAGGGCATCGGGACAGGGGTACGAGCAGTACTTC. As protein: CASRASGQGYEQYF.

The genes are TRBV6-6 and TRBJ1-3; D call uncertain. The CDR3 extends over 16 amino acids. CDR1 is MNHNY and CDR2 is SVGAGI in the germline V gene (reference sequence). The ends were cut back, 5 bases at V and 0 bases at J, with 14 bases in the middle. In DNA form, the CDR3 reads TGTGCCAGCAGTGCATTGAGGATAAACTCTGGAAACACCATATATTTT. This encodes CASSALRINSGNTIYF.